The 22 T cell receptor beta chains in this list originate from one sample, sequenced in a study of regulatory T cells in long-lasting Graves disease. Time point specified: newly diagnosed GD, antithyroid drugs for less than 3 months. After RNA was extracted from PBMCs, the TCR library was made from it. With iRepertoire HTBI primers and Arm-PCR of CDR3 regions, TCR beta libraries were built. Via MiXCR, TCRdb re-called the multiplex PCR reads, giving one row per CDR3 protein. The sample consists of 560,000 or so distinct CDR3 sequences, about 15% of them appearing once. The data also belong to a second study, concerning T cells in Graves' hyperthyroidism and ophthalmopathy.

The material sequenced was peripheral blood mononuclear cells (PBMCs), taken at new diagnosis, from a patient treated with antithyroid drugs. Every receptor here comes from a man aged 18 to 29 with Graves disease.

This clonotype was seen at least ten times. The chain couples TRBV30 to TRBJ2-2; maybe TRBD1 (6 bases). From germline, CDR1 is GTSNPN and CDR2 SVGIG (reference sequence). This CDR3 has 15 amino acids. V lost 0 bases, J lost 4 bases, and 12 bases lay in between. The CDR3 here is CAWSVRTGRTGELFF. CDR3 coding DNA: TGTGCCTGGAGTGTACGAACAGGGCGCACCGGGGAGCTGTTTTTT.

V usage is TRBV20-1 and J usage is TRBJ1-1; no firm D call. Germline CDR1 is DFQATT and CDR2 is SNEGSKA (reference sequence). Trimming cost V 5 bases and J 4 bases, with 14 bases left between them. This CDR3 is built from 13 residues. CDR3 sequence: CSAAPGGRTEAFF. CDR3 nucleotide sequence: TGCAGTGCTGCCCCCGGAGGCCGCACTGAAGCTTTCTTT.

This clonotype was seen many times. The chain combines TRBV30 with TRBJ1-1; D gene unclear. From germline, CDR1 is GTSNPN and CDR2 SVGIG (reference sequence). Trimming cost V 3 bases and J 2 bases, with 25 bases left between them. The CDR3 loop spans 18 amino acids. CDR3 residues: CAWSNQRVASWANTEAFF. The CDR3 DNA sequence: TGTGCCTGGAGCAACCAAAGGGTCGCGTCCTGGGCAAACACTGAAGCTTTCTTT.

This chain connects TRBV20-1 to TRBJ2-4; TRBD2 matches at 11 bases. Germline V gives CDR1 DFQATT, CDR2 SNEGSKA (reference sequence). V lost 5 bases, J lost 2 bases, and 5 bases stayed unmatched. The CDR3 loop spans 15 amino acids. The CDR3 nucleotides read TGCAGTGCTTATAGCGGGAGGGCATCCAAAAACATTCAGTACTTC. Its translation is CSAYSGRASKNIQYF.

Ten or more counts support this clonotype. The chain combines TRBV7-9 with TRBJ2-1, with TRBD1 matching over 10 bases. In germline, CDR1 is SEHNR, CDR2 FQNEAQ (reference sequence). The CDR3 extends over 15 amino acids. V lost 5 bases and J lost 7; bases outside the gene matches: 8. CDR3 sequence: CASSPGTGARNEQFF. The CDR3 DNA is TGTGCCAGCAGCCCCGGGACAGGGGCCAGAAATGAGCAGTTCTTC.

This clonotype was picked up many times. The genes are TRBV2 and TRBJ1-2; no reliable D call. Deletions cut 4 bases from V and 4 bases from J, with 7 bases between. This CDR3 is built from 12 residues. The germline gives CDR1 SNHLY, CDR2 FYNNEI. The DNA for the CDR3 is TGTGCCAGCAGTGGGAGTCTCTATGGCTACACCTTC. Translating gives CASSGSLYGYTF.

V is TRBV11-2 and J is TRBJ2-1; no firm D call. CDR3 length: 14 amino acids. V lost 1 base and J lost 9, with 13 bases in between. Germline CDR1 is SGHAT and CDR2 is FQNNGV. The CDR3 coding sequence is TGTGCCAGCAGCTTAGCTGGGGTTTCAGGTGAGCAGTTCTTC. Amino acids: CASSLAGVSGEQFF.

The chain couples TRBV7-2 to TRBJ2-1; no clear D gene. CDR3 length: 11 amino acids. The V gene's germline CDR1 is SGHTA and CDR2 FQGNSA. With 2 bases removed from V and 10 bases from J, the gap between germline ends came to 6 bases. CDR3 sequence: CASSLSEEQFF. As DNA, the CDR3 is TGTGCCAGCAGCTTATCCGAGGAGCAGTTCTTC.

This clonotype was seen ten or more times. The gene calls are TRBV27 and TRBJ2-7, with 7 bases identical to TRBD1. The CDR3 contains 17 residues. V was clipped by 2 bases and J by 0 bases; unmatched bases: 10. Germline V gene sequence: CDR1 MNHEY, CDR2 SMNVEV (reference sequence). CDR3 sequence: CASSLRRGQAGSYEQYF. CDR3 DNA sequence: TGTGCCAGCAGTTTACGAAGAGGACAGGCCGGCTCCTACGAGCAGTACTTC.

The chain is built from TRBV5-6 and TRBJ1-1; the D is unclear. The CDR3 loop spans 12 amino acids. The germline gives CDR1 SGHDT, CDR2 YYEEEE. V was cut by 5 bases and J by 5 bases, with 10 bases left in between. CDR3 nucleotide sequence: TGTGCCAGCAGACGAAGGGAGACTGAAGCTTTCTTT. The encoded protein is CASRRRETEAFF. Looking up the rest from reference TRBV5-6 and TRBJ1-1 gives the full variable domain: DAGVTQSPTHLIKTRGQQVTLRCSPKSGHDTVSWYQQALGQGPQFIFQYYEEEERQRGNFPDRFSGHQFPNYSSELNVNALLLGDSALYLCASRRRETEAFFGQGTRLTVV.

This clonotype was detected a few times. The chain combines TRBV20-1 with TRBJ2-7; 8 bases fit TRBD2. In germline, CDR1 is DFQATT, CDR2 SNEGSKA (reference sequence). Trimming removed 1 base from V and 4 bases from J; junction bases left unmatched: 6. The CDR3 has 14 amino acids. The CDR3: CSARVERELYEQYF. The DNA of the CDR3 is TGCAGTGCTAGAGTGGAGCGGGAGTTGTACGAGCAGTACTTC.

This clonotype was seen repeatedly, ten times or more. V is TRBV11-2 and J is TRBJ2-1; no clear D gene. V was cut by 5 bases and J by 7 bases, with 9 bases left in between. Germline CDR1 is SGHAT and CDR2 is FQNNGV. CDR3 length: 12 amino acids. The CDR3 DNA is TGTGCCAGCAGCCCGAACACGAATGAGCAGTTCTTC. Its protein product is CASSPNTNEQFF.

This clonotype was detected only a few times. V gene TRBV11-3 combines with J gene TRBJ2-7; 11 bases fit TRBD2. The CDR3 totals 16 residues. Germline CDR1 SGHNT, CDR2 YENEEA. The trim removed 5 bases at V and 5 bases at J, leaving 11 bases unmatched. CDR3 sequence: CASSQLAGAPTHEQYF. CDR3 DNA sequence: TGTGCCAGCAGCCAACTAGCGGGAGCACCCACCCACGAGCAGTACTTC.

The chain recombines TRBV20-1 with TRBJ1-3; tentative D call: TRBD1 (5 bases). Germline V gene data show CDR1 as DFQATT and CDR2 as SNEGSKA (reference sequence). This CDR3 spans 13 amino acids. The V and J ends lost 1 base and 2 bases respectively, with 6 bases between them. DNA for the CDR3: TGCAGTGCTAGAGCGGGGGCTGGAAACACCATATATTTT. Its protein product is CSARAGAGNTIYF.

The chain links TRBV3-1 to TRBJ2-7, with 12 nucleotides matching TRBD2. The CDR3 extends over 16 amino acids. V gave up 3 bases and J gave up 4 bases; unmatched junction bases: 7. Germline loops: CDR1 LGHDT, CDR2 YNNKEL (reference sequence). The CDR3: CASSQTGLAGAYEQYF. CDR3 nucleotides: TGTGCCAGCAGCCAGACGGGACTAGCGGGTGCTTACGAGCAGTACTTC.

This clonotype was recorded many times. The chain is built from TRBV20-1 and TRBJ2-5, with D maybe TRBD2 (6 bases). Germline CDR1 is DFQATT and CDR2 is SNEGSKA (reference sequence). Trimming took off 3 bases at V and 7 bases at J, with 24 bases between the two ends. This CDR3 has 16 residues. CDR3 sequence: CSARWALRGLPGTQYF. DNA of the CDR3: TGCAGTGCTAGGTGGGCCCTTAGGGGACTGCCAGGGACCCAGTACTTC.

The chain uses TRBV28 and TRBJ1-2; a possible D gene is TRBD1 (5 bases). V gave up 10 bases and J gave up 0 bases, with 12 bases separating them. The CDR3 contains 13 residues. Germline values: CDR1 MDHEN, CDR2 SYDVKM. The CDR3 is CATMTVTNYGYTF. In DNA, the CDR3 is TGTGCCACCATGACAGTTACTAACTATGGCTACACCTTC.

The chain links TRBV2 to TRBJ2-7, with TRBD2 matching 7 bases. Germline V gene sequence: CDR1 SNHLY, CDR2 FYNNEI. This CDR3 comprises 14 residues. Trimming took 2 bases from V and 1 from J; bases not matched to a gene: 2. The CDR3 coding sequence is TGTGCCAGCAGTGAACTAGCGGTATCCTACGAGCAGTACTTC. This sequence encodes CASSELAVSYEQYF. The variable domain in full, completed from reference TRBV2 and TRBJ2-7, reads EPEVTQTPSHQVTQMGQEVILRCVPISNHLYFYWYRQILGQKVEFLVSFYNNEISEKSEIFDDQFSVERPDGSNFTLKIRSTKLEDSAMYFCASSELAVSYEQYFGPGTRLTVT.

This chain uses TRBV4-1 with TRBJ1-5, with D hard to call. CDR1 is MGHRA, CDR2 YSYEKL, per germline. The CDR3 covers 14 residues. Trimming took 4 bases from V and 3 from J, leaving 10 bases between them. CDR3 protein: CASSPMGSNQPQHF. Here the CDR3 DNA reads TGCGCCAGCAGCCCTATGGGGTCCAATCAGCCCCAGCATTTT.

J is TRBJ1-5 and V is TRBV7-9; D is perhaps TRBD1 (6 bases). Trimming stripped 2 bases from V and 2 bases from J, with 10 bases between. Per the germline V gene, CDR1 is SEHNR and CDR2 is FQNEAQ (reference sequence). CDR3 length: 15 amino acids. The DNA for the CDR3 is TGTGCCAGCAGCTTATCCAGGGGTGGCAATCAGCCCCAGCATTTT. Translated: CASSLSRGGNQPQHF.

V is TRBV5-1 and J is TRBJ2-6, with TRBD2 matching over 7 bases. This CDR3 has 16 residues. With 6 bases clipped from V and 0 bases from J, the junction kept 6 bases outside the gene matches. Germline V gives CDR1 SGHRS, CDR2 YFSETQ. In DNA form, the CDR3 reads TGCGCCAGCACCGCGGGAGCCAGCTCTGGGGCCAACGTCCTGACTTTC. It translates to CASTAGASSGANVLTF.

The chain links TRBV7-9 to TRBJ2-3, with 7 bases identical to TRBD2. J lost 4 bases, V lost 6 bases, and 4 bases had no gene match. Per the germline V gene, CDR1 is SEHNR and CDR2 is FQNEAQ (reference sequence). This CDR3 comprises 13 residues. Here the CDR3 reads CASRGTTADTQYF. The CDR3 nucleotides read TGTGCCAGCAGGGGGACTACAGCAGATACGCAGTATTTT.